Below, one T cell receptor beta chain is given with its context. Trimming left V 5 bases short and J 0 bases short, with 20 bases between. The CDR3 has 18 residues. CDR1 SGHAT and CDR2 FQNNGV come from the germline V gene. The data belong to a study of blood T cell repertoires in COVID-19. Original methodology: Nucleated cell counts were estimated from reference gene primer amplification. Sequencing was performed with immunoSEQ multiplex PCR; in TCRdb, only in-frame clones are kept and a portion is missing. V and J calls and clone size are copied from that table; D and trimming were computed from the DNA. The sample records 270,000 or so clones, 75% to 90% being singletons.

The chain employs TRBV11-2 and TRBJ2-1; TRBD2 is a possible D gene (7 bases). The receptor was derived from a man aged 40-55 years with acute or convalescent COVID-19. Sequencing was done on a sample of peripheral blood. The CDR3 region is CASSRGRGGPSSYNEQFF. In nucleotides, the CDR3 is TGTGCCAGCAGCCGAGGGAGGGGGGGGCCCAGCTCCTACAATGAGCAGTTCTTC. The full variable domain, rest sourced from reference TRBV11-2 and TRBJ2-1, is EAGVAQSPRYKIIEKRQSVAFWCNPISGHATLYWYQQILGQGPKLLIQFQNNGVVDDSQLPKDRFSAERLKGVDSTLKIQPAKLEDSAVYLCASSRGRGGPSSYNEQFFGPGTRLTVL.